The T cell receptor (beta chain) under discussion was sequenced for a study of blood T cell repertoires in COVID-19. Study-wide context: T cells, B-cell-depleted T cells, or PBMCs supplied cDNA or gDNA.

Trimming removed 2 bases from V and 11 bases from J, with 12 bases in between. The CDR3 has 12 amino acids. Germline assignment: CDR1 MNHNS and CDR2 SASEGT. Sequencing was performed with immunoSEQ multiplex PCR; in TCRdb, only in-frame clones are kept and a portion is missing. The sample shows more than 95,000 clones, approximately 80% of them seen only once. The chain has TRBV6-1 and TRBJ1-1; D perhaps matches TRBD1 (5 bases). The clonotype originates from a man between 60 and 75 years old with acute or convalescent COVID-19. The material sequenced was peripheral blood. Here the CDR3 reads CASSERGSMAFF. Here the CDR3 DNA reads TGTGCCAGCAGTGAACGGGGGAGCATGGCTTTCTTT.